The T cell receptor (beta chain) described here comes from a study of T cell responses to AZD1222 COVID-19 vaccine. As to this clone: The antigen remains unidentified.

Looked up from germline, CDR1 is MNHNY and CDR2 is SVGAGI (reference sequence). This CDR3 region has 13 residues. The J segment lost 7 bases and the V segment lost 4 bases, leaving 6 bases of the junction unmatched. Findings and caveats of the study: At baseline, just five or six AZD1222 recipients tested seropositive.

Generated by immunoSEQ multiplex PCR, the TCRdb table keeps only in-frame clones and is missing some. Among 110,000 or so clones, more than 75% were seen once, and the ten largest hold around 9.1%. The material was peripheral blood, obtained on day 0 of AZD1222 vaccination. The rearrangement joins TRBV6-6 to TRBJ1-2; TRBD1 matches at 7 bases. The clonotype comes from an adult in good health. The CDR3 loop is CASSFGTVPGYTF. CDR3 bases: TGTGCCAGCAGTTTCGGGACAGTTCCTGGCTACACCTTC.